A single sample gave rise to the 22 T cell receptor beta chains below, sequenced in a study of shared clonotypes between healthy human individuals. The protocol was immunoSEQ multiplex PCR, while the TCRdb copy is restricted to in-frame clones and leaves out a portion. This table has hundreds of thousands of clones, more than 75% appearing once. Sequencing was carried out using memory CD8+ T cells sorted from blood. As for subset: CD45RO+ cells pooled with CCR7-negative TemRA cells. These receptors originate from a man younger than 35 in good health.

CDR3 region: CASSPIQGVTSYNEQFF. The CDR3 nucleotides read TGCGCCAGCAGCCCAATACAGGGGGTGACCTCCTACAATGAGCAGTTCTTC. The chain joins TRBV5-1 to TRBJ2-1; 8 positions match TRBD1. This CDR3 spans 17 amino acids. Germline CDR1 reads SGHRS; CDR2 reads YFSETQ. The ends lost 4 bases at V and 0 bases at J; junction bases unmatched: 9.

The rearrangement links TRBV2 to TRBJ2-7; D ambiguous. The V gene lost 0 bases and the J gene lost 6 bases, with 15 bases spanning the gap. There are 15 residues in the CDR3. Germline values: CDR1 SNHLY, CDR2 FYNNEI. This CDR3 is CASSEAGGRRLEQYF. The CDR3 DNA reads as TGTGCCAGCAGTGAAGCGGGTGGTCGGCGCCTCGAGCAGTACTTC.

This sequence joins TRBV4-3 and TRBJ1-6, with 8 bases matching TRBD1. The CDR3 totals 17 residues. Germline-derived CDR1 and CDR2 are LGHNA and YSLEER. J was trimmed by 0 bases and V by 4 bases; bases with no gene match: 5. CDR3 loop: CASSRLTGVSYNSPLHF. In DNA, the CDR3 is TGCGCCAGCAGCCGCCTGACAGGGGTCTCCTATAATTCACCCCTCCACTTT.

This clone was seen a few times. This chain links TRBV2 with TRBJ1-2; D not resolved. The V gene lost 3 bases and the J gene lost 7 bases, with 12 bases spanning the gap. Looked up from germline, CDR1 is SNHLY and CDR2 is FYNNEI. This CDR3 has 13 residues. CDR3: CASSDYGITGYTF. DNA for the CDR3: TGTGCCAGCAGTGACTACGGGATAACTGGCTACACCTTC.

This chain joins TRBV6-5 and TRBJ1-1; D possibly corresponds to TRBD1 (6 bases). The germline V gene encodes CDR1 MNHEY and CDR2 SVGAGI. The V end lost 4 bases, the J end lost 10 bases, and 10 bases lay between the germline ends. CDR3 length: 11 residues. The CDR3 is CASSSDSTAFF. CDR3 in DNA: TGTGCCAGCAGTTCGGACAGTACAGCTTTCTTT.

The chain combines TRBV7-9 with TRBJ1-6; a weak D match, TRBD1 (6 bases). The V end was cut by 5 bases, the J end by 6 bases, with 14 bases between. This CDR3 has 15 residues. Germline CDR1 is SEHNR and CDR2 is FQNEAQ (reference sequence). DNA for the CDR3: TGTGCCAGCAGCGCCACCCAGGGGATTAATTCACCCCTCCACTTT. This encodes CASSATQGINSPLHF.

A remark on this clone: Because it lacks the conserved phenylalanine or tryptophan at the end, this CDR3 is likely a read error. This chain joins TRBV4-1 and TRBJ1-3; 7 nucleotides align to TRBD1. V shed 3 bases and J 4 bases; nucleotides not matched to a gene: 9. CDR3 length: 16 residues. Germline V gene sequence: CDR1 MGHRA, CDR2 YSYEKL. CDR3 sequence reads: CASSQKQGYSGNTIYL. Written as DNA, the CDR3 is TGCGCCAGCAGCCAGAAACAGGGGTATAGCGGAAACACCATATATCTT.

This chain links TRBV4-1 with TRBJ2-7; a possible D gene is TRBD1 (5 bases). Trimming cost V 1 base and J 3 bases, with 16 bases left between them. This CDR3 is built from 16 residues. Germline assignment: CDR1 MGHRA and CDR2 YSYEKL. As DNA, the CDR3 is TGCGCCAGCAGCCAAGGCCCCGGACAAAAGTACTACGAGCAGTACTTC. Translated: CASSQGPGQKYYEQYF.

The chain recombines TRBV15 with TRBJ2-7, with unresolved D. The CDR3 is 14 amino acids. Germline lookup yields CDR1 LNHNV and CDR2 YYDKDF (reference sequence). Between the trimmed V and J ends, which lost 0 bases and 1 base, there was a span of 7 bases. The CDR3 coding sequence is TGTGCCACCAGCAGAGATCTATTATCCTACGAGCAGTACTTC. It encodes CATSRDLLSYEQYF.

The genes are TRBV6-5 and TRBJ2-1; D gene uncertain. CDR3 length equals 13 residues. The germline V and J ends were trimmed by 6 bases and 10 bases, with 16 bases remaining between them. Germline lookup yields CDR1 MNHEY and CDR2 SVGAGI. This CDR3 is CASSTSNPEEQFF. The CDR3, as DNA: TGTGCCAGCAGCACCTCTAACCCCGAGGAGCAGTTCTTC.

The chain couples TRBV5-1 to TRBJ2-1; no reliable D call. This CDR3 has 12 amino acids. V was clipped by 1 base and J by 7 bases, with 6 bases between them. CDR1 is SGHRS and CDR2 is YFSETQ in the germline V gene. CDR3 nucleotide sequence: TGCGCCAGCAGCTTGAATTGGAATGAGCAGTTCTTC. Residues: CASSLNWNEQFF.

The V gene is TRBV29-1, the J gene TRBJ2-1; D may be TRBD1 (6 bases). The CDR3 spans 15 residues. From germline, CDR1 is SQVTM and CDR2 ANQGSEA. The germline V and J ends were trimmed by 1 base and 0 bases, with 10 bases remaining between them. The CDR3 region has the DNA TGCAGCGTTGAAGGGACAGAATACTCCTACAATGAGCAGTTCTTC. Its protein is CSVEGTEYSYNEQFF.

This chain uses TRBV2 with TRBJ2-3; 7 bases align to TRBD1. Unmatched junction bases numbered 8, after V lost 5 bases and J lost 0 bases. Germline V gene sequence: CDR1 SNHLY, CDR2 FYNNEI. CDR3 length: 16 residues. CDR3 residues: CASSLRQGPSTDTQYF. In DNA form, the CDR3 reads TGTGCCAGCAGTCTTAGACAGGGACCTAGCACAGATACGCAGTATTTT.

The V gene is TRBV7-3, the J gene TRBJ2-1; 9 bases are a match to TRBD2. CDR1 SGHTA and CDR2 FQGTGA come from the germline V gene. The CDR3 is 15 residues long. V shed 2 bases, J shed 4 bases, and the junction held 3 bases outside the gene matches. CDR3 sequence: CASSLRLADYNEQFF. The CDR3 DNA follows: TGTGCCAGCAGCTTACGACTAGCGGATTACAATGAGCAGTTCTTC.

The V call is TRBV18, the J call TRBJ1-1; D gene unclear. Per germline, CDR1 KGHSH and CDR2 LQKENI. The CDR3 consists of 15 residues. The V end lost 5 bases, the J end lost 3 bases, and 16 bases lay between the germline ends. The CDR3 reads CASSGIKGGDTEAFF. CDR3 bases: TGTGCCAGCTCAGGCATCAAGGGTGGGGACACTGAAGCTTTCTTT.

The chain is built from TRBV30 and TRBJ2-7, with D unclear. The CDR3 consists of 13 residues. CDR1 is GTSNPN and CDR2 is SVGIG in the germline V gene (reference sequence). V lost 1 base and J lost 5, with 12 bases in between. CDR3 sequence reads: CAWSGDNMDEQYF. DNA for the CDR3: TGTGCCTGGAGTGGAGATAATATGGACGAGCAGTACTTC.

The chain uses TRBV18 and TRBJ1-2; possibly TRBD1 for D (5 bases). Per germline, CDR1 KGHSH and CDR2 LQKENI. Trimming left V 3 bases short and J 7 bases short, with 15 bases between. The CDR3 contains 14 residues. The CDR3 region is CASSPSWDEPGYTF. CDR3 bases: TGTGCCAGCTCACCGTCCTGGGACGAGCCTGGCTACACCTTC.

This clone was seen a few times. The chain couples TRBV2 to TRBJ2-1, with no clear D. The CDR3 is 15 residues long. V shed 5 bases and J shed 3 bases, with 14 bases lying between them. CDR1 is SNHLY, CDR2 FYNNEI, per germline. The CDR3 reads CASSLMGVGYNEQFF. The CDR3 nucleotides read TGTGCCAGCAGTTTAATGGGTGTGGGCTACAATGAGCAGTTCTTC.

This chain links TRBV2 with TRBJ1-2; unclear D gene. Deletions cut 0 bases from V and 3 bases from J, with 23 bases between. The germline CDR1 and CDR2 sequences are SNHLY and FYNNEI. The CDR3 runs 19 residues. The CDR3 bases are TGTGCCAGCAGTGAAGCCCGGGCGGGATGGATCCCAACAGACTATGGCTACACCTTC. It translates to CASSEARAGWIPTDYGYTF.

The rearrangement uses TRBV30 and TRBJ2-3; no clear D. Germline CDR1 reads GTSNPN; CDR2 reads SVGIG (reference sequence). The CDR3 runs to 14 residues. V lost 0 bases and J lost 1, with 8 bases in between. Here the CDR3 reads CAWSVGSGTDTQYF. For the CDR3, the DNA is TGTGCCTGGAGTGTTGGCTCAGGCACAGATACGCAGTATTTT. Full variable domain (missing parts from reference TRBV30 and TRBJ2-3): SQTIHQWPATLVQPVGSPLSLECTVEGTSNPNLYWYRQAAGRGLQLLFYSVGIGQISSEVPQNLSASRPQDRQFILSSKKLLLSDSGFYLCAWSVGSGTDTQYFGPGTRLTVL.

The chain couples TRBV19 to TRBJ2-7, with D hard to call. Trimming took 4 bases from V and 3 from J, leaving 10 bases between them. Germline CDR1 reads LNHDA; CDR2 reads SQIVND (reference sequence). The CDR3 totals 13 residues. The chain's CDR3 is CASSTYSDYEQYF. DNA for the CDR3: TGTGCCAGTAGTACCTACAGTGACTACGAGCAGTACTTC.

As to this clone: A far larger clone is only one base removed, so a read error is likely. Since the CDR3 does not end with the conserved phenylalanine or tryptophan, this likely comes from a read error. This sequence joins TRBV4-3 and TRBJ1-1; D gene ambiguous. V lost 1 base and J lost 1, with 10 bases in between. CDR3 length: 15 residues. Germline loops: CDR1 LGHNA, CDR2 YSLEER. CDR3 loop: CASSQVYTENTEAFL. The CDR3 coding sequence is TGCGCCAGCAGCCAAGTTTACACCGAGAACACTGAAGCTTTCCTT.